This paragraph covers one T cell receptor (beta chain) sequence. Its matching antigen is unknown. This record belongs to a study of CD8+CD57+ T cells in acquired aplastic anemia. Study-wide results and limits: Found in both controls and patients were twenty-nine CD8+ CDR3 sequences.

The CDR3 consists of 14 residues. In germline, CDR1 is SGHVS, CDR2 FQNEAQ. J gave up 9 bases and V 3 bases, and 3 bases lay outside the gene matches. CDR3 and TCR beta VDJ profiling relied on a genomic DNA template. TCRdb called the reads again in MiXCR, with one record for every CDR3 protein. This sample has roughly 160,000 distinct CDR3 sequences, with 71% found just once. Selection for sequencing was limited to patients who had shown CD8+CD57+ cell expansion by flow cytometry. Each of the patients presented with severe acquired aplastic anemia. The chain has TRBV7-8 and TRBJ1-6; TRBD1 matches at 9 bases. Sequences were obtained from sorted CD4+, CD8+, or CD8+CD57+ T cells (not recorded which) from PBMCs. This sequence originates from a human donor with aplastic anemia. CDR3 bases: TGTGCCAGCAGCTTGACAGGGGGTGGTTCACCCCTCCACTTT. This sequence encodes CASSLTGGGSPLHF.